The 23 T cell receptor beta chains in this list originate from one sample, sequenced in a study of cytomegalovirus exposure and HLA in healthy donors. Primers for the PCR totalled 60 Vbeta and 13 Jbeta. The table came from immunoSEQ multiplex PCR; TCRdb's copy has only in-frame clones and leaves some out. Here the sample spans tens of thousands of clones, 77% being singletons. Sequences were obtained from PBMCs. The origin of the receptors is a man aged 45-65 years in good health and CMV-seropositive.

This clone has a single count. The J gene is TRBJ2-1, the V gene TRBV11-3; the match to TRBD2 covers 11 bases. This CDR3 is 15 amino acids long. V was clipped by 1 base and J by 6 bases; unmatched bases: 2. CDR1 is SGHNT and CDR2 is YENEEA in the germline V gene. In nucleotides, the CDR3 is TGTGCCAGCAGCTTAGTCGGGACTAGCGGCAATGAGCAGTTCTTC. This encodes CASSLVGTSGNEQFF. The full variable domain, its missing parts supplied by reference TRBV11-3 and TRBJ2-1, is EAGVVQSPRYKIIEKKQPVAFWCNPISGHNTLYWYLQNLGQGPELLIRYENEEAVDDSQLPKDRFSAERLKGVDSTLKIQPAELGDSAVYLCASSLVGTSGNEQFFGPGTRLTVL.

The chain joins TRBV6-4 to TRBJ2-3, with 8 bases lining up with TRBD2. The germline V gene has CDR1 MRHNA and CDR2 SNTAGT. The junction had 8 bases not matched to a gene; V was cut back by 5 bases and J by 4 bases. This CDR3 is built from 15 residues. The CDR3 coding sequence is TGTGCCAGCAGTTCCAGCGGGGGAGGTCCAGATACGCAGTATTTT. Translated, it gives CASSSSGGGPDTQYF.

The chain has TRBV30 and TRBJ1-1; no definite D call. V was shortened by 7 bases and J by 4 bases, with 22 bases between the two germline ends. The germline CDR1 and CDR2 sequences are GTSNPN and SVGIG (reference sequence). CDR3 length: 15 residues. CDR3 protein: CASKWLWSSTTEAFF. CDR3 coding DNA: TGTGCCTCTAAGTGGCTTTGGAGTTCTACCACTGAAGCTTTCTTT.

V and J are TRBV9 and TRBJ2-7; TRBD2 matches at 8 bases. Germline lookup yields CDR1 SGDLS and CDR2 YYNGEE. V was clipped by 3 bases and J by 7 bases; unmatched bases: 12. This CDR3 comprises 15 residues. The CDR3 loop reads CASSASGTRGGEQYF. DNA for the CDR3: TGTGCCAGCAGCGCAAGCGGGACTAGAGGAGGGGAGCAGTACTTC.

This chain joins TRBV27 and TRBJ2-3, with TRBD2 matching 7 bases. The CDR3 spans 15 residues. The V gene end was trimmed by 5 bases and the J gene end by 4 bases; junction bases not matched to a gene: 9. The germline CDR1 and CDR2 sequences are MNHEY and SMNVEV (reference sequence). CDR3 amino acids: CASSPRDYMADTQYF. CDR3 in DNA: TGTGCCAGCAGTCCCCGGGACTATATGGCAGATACGCAGTATTTT.

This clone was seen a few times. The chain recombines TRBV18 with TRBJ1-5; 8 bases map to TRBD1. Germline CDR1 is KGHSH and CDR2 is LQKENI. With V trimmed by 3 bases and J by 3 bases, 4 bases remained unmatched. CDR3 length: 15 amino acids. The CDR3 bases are TGTGCCAGCTCACCTCAGACAGGGGTCAATCAGCCCCAGCATTTT. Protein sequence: CASSPQTGVNQPQHF.

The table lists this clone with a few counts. The CDR3 DNA reads as TGTGCCAGCAGCTCCGGGACAGGGAATTCCCCTGAAGCTTTCTTT. Translated, it gives CASSSGTGNSPEAFF. The rearrangement links TRBV7-3 to TRBJ1-1; 9 bases match TRBD1. The V segment lost 4 bases and the J segment 6 bases; nucleotides outside the gene matches: 9. The CDR3 consists of 15 residues. Germline lookup yields CDR1 SGHTA and CDR2 FQGTGA. The full variable domain, with the rest looked up from reference TRBV7-3 and TRBJ1-1, is GAGVSQTPSNKVTEKGKYVELRCDPISGHTALYWYRQSLGQGPEFLIYFQGTGAADDSGLPNDRFFAVRPEGSVSTLKIQRTERGDSAVYLCASSSGTGNSPEAFFGQGTRLTVV.

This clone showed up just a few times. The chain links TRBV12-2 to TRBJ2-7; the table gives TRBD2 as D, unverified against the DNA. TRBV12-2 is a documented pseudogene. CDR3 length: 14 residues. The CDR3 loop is CASRPIALPYEQYF. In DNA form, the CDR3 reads TGTGCAAGTCGTCCTATAGCGCTACCCTACGAGCAGTACTTC.

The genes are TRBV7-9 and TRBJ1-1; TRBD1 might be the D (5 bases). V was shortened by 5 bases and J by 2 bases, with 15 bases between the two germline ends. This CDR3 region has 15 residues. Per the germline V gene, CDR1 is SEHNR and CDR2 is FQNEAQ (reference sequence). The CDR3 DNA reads TGTGCCAGCAGCCCGACTGTGACAGCTAACACTGAAGCTTTCTTT. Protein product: CASSPTVTANTEAFF.

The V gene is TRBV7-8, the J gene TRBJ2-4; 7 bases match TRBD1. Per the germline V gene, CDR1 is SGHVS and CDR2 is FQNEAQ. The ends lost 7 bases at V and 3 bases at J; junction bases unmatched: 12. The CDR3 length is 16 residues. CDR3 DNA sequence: TGTGCCAGCACGGCCGTAAACAGGGGCGGCAAAAACATTCAGTACTTC. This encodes CASTAVNRGGKNIQYF. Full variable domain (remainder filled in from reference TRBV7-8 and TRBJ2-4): GAGVSQSPRYKVAKRGQDVALRCDPISGHVSLFWYQQALGQGPEFLTYFQNEAQLDKSGLPSDRFFAERPEGSVSTLKIQRTQQEDSAVYLCASTAVNRGGKNIQYFGAGTRLSVL.

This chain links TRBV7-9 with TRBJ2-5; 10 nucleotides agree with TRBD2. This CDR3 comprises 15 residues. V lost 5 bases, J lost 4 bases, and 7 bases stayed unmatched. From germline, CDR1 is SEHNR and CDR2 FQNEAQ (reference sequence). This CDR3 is CASSPGTSEGETQYF. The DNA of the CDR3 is TGTGCCAGCAGCCCCGGGACTAGCGAAGGAGAGACCCAGTACTTC.

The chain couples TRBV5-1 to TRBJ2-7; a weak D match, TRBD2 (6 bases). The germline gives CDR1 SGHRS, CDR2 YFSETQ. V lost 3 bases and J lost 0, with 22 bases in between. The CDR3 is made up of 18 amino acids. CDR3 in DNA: TGCGCCAGCAGCTCCCCCCGGGGTGGGGAGGATACCTCCTACGAGCAGTACTTC. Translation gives CASSSPRGGEDTSYEQYF.

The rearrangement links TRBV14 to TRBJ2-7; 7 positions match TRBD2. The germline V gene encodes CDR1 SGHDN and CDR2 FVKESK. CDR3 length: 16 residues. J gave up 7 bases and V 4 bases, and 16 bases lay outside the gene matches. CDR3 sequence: CASSPLGAGAKVEQYF. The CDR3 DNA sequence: TGTGCCAGCAGCCCCCTCGGGGCGGGAGCGAAGGTAGAGCAGTACTTC.

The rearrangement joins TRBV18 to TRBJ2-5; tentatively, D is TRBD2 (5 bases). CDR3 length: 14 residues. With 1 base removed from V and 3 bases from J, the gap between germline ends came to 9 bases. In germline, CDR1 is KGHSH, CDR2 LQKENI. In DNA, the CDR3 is TGTGCCAGCTCACCACGAGCGGTGGAAGAGACCCAGTACTTC. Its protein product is CASSPRAVEETQYF. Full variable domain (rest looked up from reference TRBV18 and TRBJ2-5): NAGVMQNPRHLVRRRGQEARLRCSPMKGHSHVYWYRQLPEEGLKFMVYLQKENIIDESGMPKERFSAEFPKEGPSILRIQQVVRGDSAAYFCASSPRAVEETQYFGPGTRLLVL.

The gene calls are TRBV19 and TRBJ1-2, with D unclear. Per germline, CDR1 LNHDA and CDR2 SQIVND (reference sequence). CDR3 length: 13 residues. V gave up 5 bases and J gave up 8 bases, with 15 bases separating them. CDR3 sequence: CASSDGGSGGYTF. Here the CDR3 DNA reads TGTGCCAGTAGTGATGGAGGATCGGGGGGCTACACCTTC.

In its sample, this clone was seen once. DNA for the CDR3: TGTGCCAGCAGCCTACAGGGGGCGAGTCAGCCCCAGCATTTT. Its protein is CASSLQGASQPQHF. The J gene is TRBJ1-5, the V gene TRBV7-9, with TRBD1 identical over 9 bases. V gave up 5 bases and J gave up 6 bases; unmatched junction bases: 5. Looked up from germline, CDR1 is SEHNR and CDR2 is FQNEAQ (reference sequence). This CDR3 is 14 amino acids long.

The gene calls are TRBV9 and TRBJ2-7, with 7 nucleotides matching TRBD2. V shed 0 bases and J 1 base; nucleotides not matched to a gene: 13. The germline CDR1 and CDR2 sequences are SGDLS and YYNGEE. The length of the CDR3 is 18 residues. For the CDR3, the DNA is TGTGCCAGCAGCGTAGCCACCCCCGGGACTACCCGGTCCTACGAGCAGTACTTC. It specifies CASSVATPGTTRSYEQYF.

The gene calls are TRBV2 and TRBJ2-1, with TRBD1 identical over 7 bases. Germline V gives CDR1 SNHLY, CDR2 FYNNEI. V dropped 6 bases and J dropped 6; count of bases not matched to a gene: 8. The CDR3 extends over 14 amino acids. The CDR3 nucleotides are TGTGCCAGCAGCGTAGGGACAGACAGCAATGAGCAGTTCTTC. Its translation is CASSVGTDSNEQFF. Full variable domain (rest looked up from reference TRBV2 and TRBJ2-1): EPEVTQTPSHQVTQMGQEVILRCVPISNHLYFYWYRQILGQKVEFLVSFYNNEISEKSEIFDDQFSVERPDGSNFTLKIRSTKLEDSAMYFCASSVGTDSNEQFFGPGTRLTVL.

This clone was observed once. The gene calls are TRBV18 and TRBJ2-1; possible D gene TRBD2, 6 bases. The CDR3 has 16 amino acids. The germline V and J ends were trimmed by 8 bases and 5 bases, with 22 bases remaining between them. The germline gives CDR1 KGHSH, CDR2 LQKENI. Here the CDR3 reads CASPVLTSGGNNEQFF. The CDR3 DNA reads TGTGCCAGCCCCGTTTTGACTAGTGGGGGGAACAATGAGCAGTTCTTC.

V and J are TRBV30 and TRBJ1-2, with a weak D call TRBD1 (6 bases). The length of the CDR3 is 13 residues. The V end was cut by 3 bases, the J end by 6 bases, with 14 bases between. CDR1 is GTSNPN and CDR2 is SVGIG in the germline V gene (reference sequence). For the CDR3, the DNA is TGTGCCTGGAGGCAAACGGACAGAAATGGCTACACCTTC. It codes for CAWRQTDRNGYTF. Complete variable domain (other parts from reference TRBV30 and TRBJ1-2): SQTIHQWPATLVQPVGSPLSLECTVEGTSNPNLYWYRQAAGRGLQLLFYSVGIGQISSEVPQNLSASRPQDRQFILSSKKLLLSDSGFYLCAWRQTDRNGYTFGSGTRLTVV.

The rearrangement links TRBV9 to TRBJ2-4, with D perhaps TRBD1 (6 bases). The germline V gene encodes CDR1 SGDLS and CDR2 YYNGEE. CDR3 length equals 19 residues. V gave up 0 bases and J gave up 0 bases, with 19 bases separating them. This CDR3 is CASSVEEVGIGGAKNIQYF. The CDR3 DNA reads TGTGCCAGCAGCGTAGAGGAGGTAGGGATAGGGGGAGCCAAAAACATTCAGTACTTC. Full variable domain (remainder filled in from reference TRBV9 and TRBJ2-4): DSGVTQTPKHLITATGQRVTLRCSPRSGDLSVYWYQQSLDQGLQFLIQYYNGEERAKGNILERFSAQQFPDLHSELNLSSLELGDSALYFCASSVEEVGIGGAKNIQYFGAGTRLSVL.

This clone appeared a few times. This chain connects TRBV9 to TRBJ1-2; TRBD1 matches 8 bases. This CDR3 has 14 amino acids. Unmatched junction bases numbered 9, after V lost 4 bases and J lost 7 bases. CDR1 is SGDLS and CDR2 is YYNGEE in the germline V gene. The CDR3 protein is CASSLLTGAGGYTF. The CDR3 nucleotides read TGTGCCAGCAGCTTGCTGACAGGGGCGGGTGGCTACACCTTC.

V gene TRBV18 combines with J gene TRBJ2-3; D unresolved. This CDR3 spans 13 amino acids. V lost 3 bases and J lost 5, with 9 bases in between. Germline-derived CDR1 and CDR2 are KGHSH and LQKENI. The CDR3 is CASSPDTIDTQYF. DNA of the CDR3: TGTGCCAGCTCACCGGATACTATAGATACGCAGTATTTT.